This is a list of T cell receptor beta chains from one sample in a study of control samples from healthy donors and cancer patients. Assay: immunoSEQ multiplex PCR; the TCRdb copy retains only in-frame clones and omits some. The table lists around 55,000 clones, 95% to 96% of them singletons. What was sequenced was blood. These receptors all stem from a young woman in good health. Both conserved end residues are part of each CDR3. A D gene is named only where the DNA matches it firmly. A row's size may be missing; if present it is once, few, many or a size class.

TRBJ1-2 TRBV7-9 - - CASSPPGGGGYTF TGTGCCAGCAGCCCCCCGGGGGGAGGGGGCTACACCTTC
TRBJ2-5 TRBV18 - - CASSPLTRTAQETQYF TGTGCCAGCTCACCGCTAACCCGGACGGCGCAAGAGACCCAGTACTTC
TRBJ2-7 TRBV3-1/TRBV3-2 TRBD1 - CASSLSDRDYEQYF TGTGCCAGCAGCCTGTCCGACAGGGACTACGAGCAGTACTTC
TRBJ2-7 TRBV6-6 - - CASSYHTQSYEQYF TGTGCCAGCAGTTATCACACCCAATCCTACGAGCAGTACTTC
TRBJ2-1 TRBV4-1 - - CATQVLGLQSPSSYNEQFF TGCGCCACCCAGGTATTGGGACTTCAATCCCCCAGCTCCTACAATGAGCAGTTCTTC
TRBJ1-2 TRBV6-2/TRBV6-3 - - CASSYAADGYTF TGTGCCAGCAGTTACGCGGCGGATGGCTACACCTTC
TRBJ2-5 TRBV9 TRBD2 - CASSEGRLAGSETQYF TGTGCCAGCAGCGAGGGGCGACTAGCGGGTTCGGAGACCCAGTACTTC
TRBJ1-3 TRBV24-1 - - CATRAGRATSGNTIYF TGTGCCACCAGGGCGGGGCGGGCTACCTCTGGAAACACCATATATTTT
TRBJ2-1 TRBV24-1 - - CATSDFMGNEQFF TGTGCCACCAGTGATTTTATGGGGAATGAGCAGTTCTTC
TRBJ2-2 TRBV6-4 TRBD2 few CASSDASGGAGELFF TGTGCCAGCAGTGATGCCAGCGGGGGGGCCGGGGAGCTGTTTTTT
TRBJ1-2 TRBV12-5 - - CASGSGYGYTF TGTGCTAGTGGTTCAGGGTATGGCTACACCTTC
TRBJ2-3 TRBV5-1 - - CASSLYRGADTQYF TGCGCCAGCAGCTTGTACCGGGGCGCAGATACGCAGTATTTT
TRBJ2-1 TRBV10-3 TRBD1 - CAINGGTGVNEQFF TGTGCCATCAACGGAGGGACAGGAGTAAATGAGCAGTTCTTC
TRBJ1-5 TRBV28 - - CASSPTGTNNQPQHF TGTGCCAGCAGTCCCACCGGGACGAACAATCAGCCCCAGCATTTT
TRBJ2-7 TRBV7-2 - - CASSFPYAGPQPYEQYF TGTGCCAGCAGCTTCCCCTACGCGGGACCTCAACCCTACGAGCAGTACTTC
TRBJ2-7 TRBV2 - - CASGGTITYEQYF TGTGCCAGCGGTGGGACAATAACCTACGAGCAGTACTTC
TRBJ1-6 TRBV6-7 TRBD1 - CASRFRGQVNNSPLHF TGTGCCAGCAGATTTCGTGGACAGGTAAATAATTCACCCCTCCACTTT
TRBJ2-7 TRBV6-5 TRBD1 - CASSSRTGGVYEQYF TGTGCCAGCAGTTCTCGGACAGGGGGCGTCTACGAGCAGTACTTC
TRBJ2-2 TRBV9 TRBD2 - CASSHSGGPTGELFF TGTGCCAGCAGCCATAGCGGGGGGCCCACCGGGGAGCTGTTTTTT
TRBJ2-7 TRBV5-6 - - CASSSRIRREQYF TGTGCCAGCAGCTCGCGGATCCGTAGGGAGCAGTACTTC
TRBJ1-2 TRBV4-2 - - CASSQAPRIGYGYTF TGTGCCAGCAGCCAAGCACCCCGGATCGGCTATGGCTACACCTTC
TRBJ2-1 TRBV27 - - CASSGPLYNEQFF TGTGCCAGCAGTGGCCCCCTCTACAATGAGCAGTTCTTC
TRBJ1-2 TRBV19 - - CASSMDPDPNYGYTF TGTGCCAGTAGTATGGACCCTGACCCTAACTATGGCTACACCTTC
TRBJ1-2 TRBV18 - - CASSPERGHGYTF TGTGCCAGCTCACCAGAAAGGGGCCATGGCTACACCTTC
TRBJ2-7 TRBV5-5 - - CASSLRYEQYF TGTGCCAGCAGCCTCCGATACGAGCAGTACTTC
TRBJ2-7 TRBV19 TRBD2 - CASSVTSAGEQYF TGTGCCAGTAGTGTGACTAGCGCGGGGGAGCAGTACTTC
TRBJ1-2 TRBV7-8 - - CASSDRNFNYGYTF TGTGCCAGCAGTGACAGGAATTTTAACTATGGCTACACCTTC
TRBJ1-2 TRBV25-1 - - CASRWGWTSGYTF TGTGCCAGCAGATGGGGTTGGACCTCTGGCTACACCTTC
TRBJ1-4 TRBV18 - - CASSPPRTETNEKLFF TGTGCCAGCTCACCACCTAGGACAGAAACTAATGAAAAACTGTTTTTT
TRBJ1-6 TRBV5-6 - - CASSLVGQGNSPLHF TGTGCCAGCAGCTTGGTCGGGCAGGGCAATTCACCCCTCCACTTT
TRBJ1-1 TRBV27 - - CASRLGGFSYLSAEAFF TGTGCCAGCAGACTAGGGGGGTTTAGTTATTTGTCCGCTGAAGCTTTCTTT
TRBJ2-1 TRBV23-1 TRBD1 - CASSQSEVQGASWDEQFF TGCGCCAGCAGTCAATCAGAGGTGCAGGGGGCGTCTTGGGATGAGCAGTTCTTC
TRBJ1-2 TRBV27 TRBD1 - CASSSNRGLNGYTF TGTGCCAGCAGTTCAAATAGGGGGCTGAATGGCTACACCTTC
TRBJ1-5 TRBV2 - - CASSEPRQARGQPQHF TGTGCCAGCAGTGAACCAAGACAGGCCCGGGGTCAGCCCCAGCATTTT
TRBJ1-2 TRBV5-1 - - CASSFELARAYGYTF TGCGCCAGCAGCTTCGAATTGGCCAGGGCCTATGGCTACACCTTC
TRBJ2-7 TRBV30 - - CAWSGRALEQYF TGTGCCTGGAGTGGGAGGGCTTTGGAGCAGTACTTC
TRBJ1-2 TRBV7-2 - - CASSLVSGTWGGYTF TGTGCCAGCAGCTTAGTGTCTGGGACATGGGGGGGCTACACCTTC
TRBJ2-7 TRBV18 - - CASSPIVGSGFYEQYF TGTGCCAGCTCTCCCATTGTGGGGTCGGGCTTTTACGAGCAGTACTTC
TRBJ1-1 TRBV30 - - CAWRGRDNTEAFF TGTGCCTGGAGGGGTCGGGATAACACTGAAGCTTTCTTT
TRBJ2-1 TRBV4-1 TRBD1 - CASSHDPGTGKDEQFF TGCGCCAGCAGCCACGATCCCGGGACAGGGAAGGATGAGCAGTTCTTC
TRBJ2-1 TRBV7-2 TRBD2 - CASSSGTSGGVSSYNEQFF TGTGCCAGCAGTTCCGGGACTAGCGGGGGGGTAAGCTCCTACAATGAGCAGTTCTTC
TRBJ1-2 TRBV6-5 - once CASSYTGKGGYTF TGTGCCAGCAGTTATACGGGGAAGGGTGGCTACACCTTC
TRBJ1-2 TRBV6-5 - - CASSQETVYGYTF TGTGCCAGCAGCCAAGAGACGGTCTATGGCTACACCTTC
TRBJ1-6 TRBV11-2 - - CASSLGVQSNSPLHF TGTGCCAGCAGCTTAGGGGTCCAATCTAATTCACCCCTCCACTTT